These T cell receptor beta chains were read from a single sample in a study of low-dose radiotherapy and immunotherapy resistance in tumors. TCRdb reprocessed the reads via MiXCR and lists one record per CDR3 protein. Of roughly 90,000 distinct CDR3 sequences listed, 20% to 25% were seen once; the top ten hold roughly 13%. The sample in question was PBMCs, obtained after low-dose radiotherapy plus immunotherapy. The receptors shown here come from a female donor with ovarian cancer. Each CDR3 is given with its conserved first and last residue. A D gene is named only where the DNA matches it firmly. Size tells how often a clone was seen (once, few, many) or the class of an expanded clone, and some rows leave it out.

v_call: TRBV6-5; d_call: NA; j_call: TRBJ1-5; clone_size: NA; cdr3_aa: CASRSTDYSNQPQHF; cdr3_nt: TGTGCCAGCAGATCGACAGATTATAGCAATCAGCCCCAGCATTTT
v_call: TRBV6-2/TRBV6-3; d_call: NA; j_call: TRBJ2-1; clone_size: many; cdr3_aa: CASNPRVINEQFF; cdr3_nt: TGTGCCAGCAACCCGCGCGTCATCAATGAGCAGTTCTTC
v_call: TRBV4-3; d_call: TRBD1; j_call: TRBJ2-7; clone_size: many; cdr3_aa: CASSRDRVSSYEQYF; cdr3_nt: TGCGCCAGCAGCCGCGACAGGGTTAGCTCCTACGAGCAGTACTTC
v_call: TRBV2; d_call: NA; j_call: TRBJ2-7; clone_size: many; cdr3_aa: CASIRGRGSHEQYF; cdr3_nt: TGTGCCAGCATCCGAGGGAGAGGCAGCCACGAGCAGTACTTC
v_call: TRBV7-8; d_call: TRBD2; j_call: TRBJ2-4; clone_size: NA; cdr3_aa: CASSPTRGLVNIQYF; cdr3_nt: TGTGCCAGCAGCCCAACGCGGGGACTAGTAAACATTCAGTACTTC
v_call: TRBV7-6; d_call: TRBD2; j_call: TRBJ2-1; clone_size: many; cdr3_aa: CASSLTSGGISYNEQFF; cdr3_nt: TGTGCCAGCAGCTTGACTAGCGGGGGCATTTCCTACAATGAGCAGTTCTTC
v_call: TRBV19; d_call: TRBD1; j_call: TRBJ1-4; clone_size: many; cdr3_aa: CASSIALGQRAEKLFF; cdr3_nt: TGTGCCAGTAGTATCGCCCTGGGACAGAGGGCTGAAAAACTGTTTTTT
v_call: TRBV3-1; d_call: TRBD1; j_call: TRBJ2-7; clone_size: few; cdr3_aa: CASQYRGAYEQYF; cdr3_nt: TGTGCCAGCCAATACAGGGGCGCCTACGAGCAGTACTTC
v_call: TRBV5-1; d_call: NA; j_call: TRBJ2-3; clone_size: many; cdr3_aa: CASRVATSGTQYF; cdr3_nt: TGCGCCAGCAGGGTCGCGACCAGTGGTACGCAGTATTTT
v_call: TRBV29-1; d_call: NA; j_call: TRBJ2-1; clone_size: NA; cdr3_aa: CSVDSGSSYNEQLF; cdr3_nt: TGCAGCGTGGACTCCGGCTCCTCCTACAATGAGCAGCTCTTC
v_call: TRBV30; d_call: NA; j_call: TRBJ2-1; clone_size: few; cdr3_aa: CAWNIARYNEQFF; cdr3_nt: TGTGCCTGGAACATTGCTAGATATAATGAGCAGTTCTTC
v_call: TRBV5-1; d_call: NA; j_call: TRBJ2-7; clone_size: many; cdr3_aa: CASSLGSGDGYEQYF; cdr3_nt: TGCGCCAGCAGCTTGGGATCCGGGGATGGCTACGAGCAGTACTTC
v_call: TRBV24-1; d_call: NA; j_call: TRBJ2-1; clone_size: few; cdr3_aa: CATSDPGRGLEQFF; cdr3_nt: TGTGCCACCAGTGACCCCGGGCGGGGGCTTGAGCAGTTCTTC
v_call: TRBV7-8; d_call: NA; j_call: TRBJ2-2; clone_size: NA; cdr3_aa: CASSPRTGSTGELFFF; cdr3_nt: NA
v_call: TRBV7-2; d_call: TRBD2; j_call: TRBJ2-1; clone_size: many; cdr3_aa: CASNPQLAGAFNEQFF; cdr3_nt: TGTGCCAGCAACCCCCAATTAGCGGGGGCGTTTAATGAGCAGTTCTTC
v_call: TRBV2; d_call: NA; j_call: TRBJ2-5; clone_size: many; cdr3_aa: CASRGLQYQETQYF; cdr3_nt: TGTGCCAGTCGCGGGCTCCAGTACCAAGAGACCCAGTACTTC
v_call: TRBV11-2; d_call: NA; j_call: TRBJ2-5; clone_size: many; cdr3_aa: CASSLGTTTRETQYF; cdr3_nt: TGTGCCAGCAGCTTAGGGACCACGACTAGAGAGACCCAGTACTTC
v_call: TRBV6-2/TRBV6-3; d_call: NA; j_call: TRBJ2-5; clone_size: many; cdr3_aa: CASSYPFVGETQYF; cdr3_nt: TGTGCCAGCAGTTACCCGTTTGTCGGGGAGACCCAGTACTTC
v_call: TRBV7-9; d_call: TRBD1; j_call: TRBJ1-2; clone_size: many; cdr3_aa: CASSFGRGRMDGYTF; cdr3_nt: TGTGCCAGCAGCTTCGGCAGGGGGAGGATGGATGGCTACACCTTC
v_call: TRBV11-3; d_call: NA; j_call: TRBJ2-7; clone_size: many; cdr3_aa: CASSLEVKLSYEQYF; cdr3_nt: TGTGCCAGCAGCTTAGAGGTCAAACTCTCCTACGAGCAGTACTTC
v_call: TRBV19; d_call: NA; j_call: TRBJ1-2; clone_size: many; cdr3_aa: CASSIGRGYGYTF; cdr3_nt: TGTGCCAGTAGCATCGGCAGGGGATATGGCTACACCTTC
v_call: TRBV11-3; d_call: NA; j_call: TRBJ1-2; clone_size: many; cdr3_aa: CASSLDGVGSGYTF; cdr3_nt: TGTGCCAGCAGCTTAGATGGGGTAGGATCCGGCTACACCTTC
v_call: TRBV5-1; d_call: NA; j_call: TRBJ2-6; clone_size: many; cdr3_aa: CASSSHRSPTSGANVLTF; cdr3_nt: TGCGCCAGCAGCTCTCACAGGTCTCCAACCTCTGGGGCCAACGTCCTGACTTTC
v_call: TRBV19; d_call: NA; j_call: TRBJ1-6; clone_size: NA; cdr3_aa: CASSRREGSSYNSPLHF; cdr3_nt: TGTGCCAGTAGCCGTCGGGAGGGGAGTTCCTATAATTCACCCCTCCACTTT
v_call: TRBV10-3; d_call: NA; j_call: TRBJ1-2; clone_size: many; cdr3_aa: CAISASGRYTF; cdr3_nt: TGTGCCATCAGTGCTTCGGGGCGCTACACCTTC
v_call: TRBV5-3; d_call: NA; j_call: TRBJ2-1; clone_size: many; cdr3_aa: CASSFLGPGGHEQFF; cdr3_nt: TGTGCCAGCAGCTTCTTGGGACCCGGTGGCCATGAGCAGTTCTTC
v_call: TRBV20-1; d_call: TRBD1; j_call: TRBJ2-1; clone_size: many; cdr3_aa: CSARIPGQLYNEQFF; cdr3_nt: TGCAGTGCTCGGATTCCGGGACAGCTTTACAATGAGCAGTTCTTC
v_call: TRBV24-1; d_call: NA; j_call: TRBJ2-1; clone_size: NA; cdr3_aa: CATSDGRGGNEQFF; cdr3_nt: TGTGCCACCAGTGATGGAAGAGGGGGAAACGAGCAGTTCTTC
v_call: TRBV9; d_call: TRBD2; j_call: TRBJ2-5; clone_size: many; cdr3_aa: CASSPRTSGGQETQYF; cdr3_nt: TGTGCCAGCAGCCCCAGGACTAGCGGGGGCCAAGAGACCCAGTACTTC
v_call: TRBV3-1; d_call: TRBD1; j_call: TRBJ1-5; clone_size: many; cdr3_aa: CASSRPDRVGQPQHF; cdr3_nt: TGTGCCAGCAGCCGCCCTGACAGGGTTGGACAGCCCCAGCATTTT
v_call: TRBV7-9; d_call: NA; j_call: TRBJ2-7; clone_size: many; cdr3_aa: CASSEGHEQYF; cdr3_nt: TGTGCCAGCAGCGAGGGTCACGAGCAGTACTTC
v_call: TRBV4-1; d_call: NA; j_call: TRBJ2-7; clone_size: NA; cdr3_aa: CASRQRPGYEQYF; cdr3_nt: TGCGCCAGCAGACAGCGGCCAGGGTACGAGCAGTACTTC
v_call: TRBV5-1; d_call: NA; j_call: TRBJ1-5; clone_size: many; cdr3_aa: CASSLLGSGDQPQHF; cdr3_nt: TGCGCCAGCAGCTTGTTGGGGTCGGGGGATCAGCCCCAGCATTTT
v_call: TRBV7-2; d_call: NA; j_call: TRBJ1-1; clone_size: few; cdr3_aa: CASSLVLTNTEAFF; cdr3_nt: TGTGCCAGCAGCTTGGTATTGACGAACACTGAAGCTTTCTTT
v_call: TRBV6-6; d_call: NA; j_call: TRBJ2-7; clone_size: many; cdr3_aa: CASRAAGYEQYF; cdr3_nt: TGTGCCAGCAGAGCTGCAGGCTACGAGCAGTACTTC
v_call: TRBV7-9; d_call: TRBD1; j_call: TRBJ2-6; clone_size: few; cdr3_aa: CASSSTMDRLSSGANVLTF; cdr3_nt: TGTGCCAGCAGCTCAACTATGGACAGGCTAAGCTCTGGGGCCAACGTCCTGACTTTC
v_call: TRBV20-1; d_call: TRBD1; j_call: TRBJ2-1; clone_size: many; cdr3_aa: CSARETGPPNEQFF; cdr3_nt: TGCAGTGCTAGGGAGACAGGGCCCCCCAATGAGCAGTTCTTC
v_call: TRBV2; d_call: TRBD2; j_call: TRBJ2-1; clone_size: many; cdr3_aa: CASSPGHFRTSGRANEQFF; cdr3_nt: TGTGCCAGCAGTCCTGGACACTTTAGGACTAGCGGGAGGGCCAATGAGCAGTTCTTC
v_call: TRBV12-5; d_call: TRBD1; j_call: TRBJ2-1; clone_size: many; cdr3_aa: CASGSDRANEQFF; cdr3_nt: TGTGCTAGTGGGTCGGACAGGGCCAATGAGCAGTTCTTC
v_call: TRBV14; d_call: NA; j_call: TRBJ2-7; clone_size: many; cdr3_aa: CASSPRPPGGRLEQYF; cdr3_nt: TGTGCCAGCAGCCCACGACCCCCTGGGGGAAGGCTTGAGCAGTACTTC
v_call: TRBV13; d_call: NA; j_call: TRBJ1-4; clone_size: many; cdr3_aa: CASSLYQREKLFF; cdr3_nt: TGTGCCAGCAGCTTATATCAAAGAGAAAAACTGTTTTTT
v_call: TRBV6-2/TRBV6-3; d_call: NA; j_call: TRBJ1-5; clone_size: once; cdr3_aa: CASSGFSNQPQHF; cdr3_nt: TGTGCCAGCAGCGGATTTAGCAATCAGCCCCAGCATTTT
v_call: TRBV2; d_call: NA; j_call: TRBJ2-3; clone_size: NA; cdr3_aa: CASRRDATDTQYF; cdr3_nt: TGTGCCAGCAGAAGGGACGCCACAGATACGCAGTATTTT
v_call: TRBV18; d_call: NA; j_call: TRBJ2-7; clone_size: many; cdr3_aa: CASSPRVNSGAFEQYF; cdr3_nt: TGTGCCAGCTCACCAAGAGTGAATTCCGGGGCCTTCGAGCAGTACTTC
v_call: TRBV28; d_call: TRBD1; j_call: TRBJ1-4; clone_size: many; cdr3_aa: CASSSPFRAGGLSNEKLFF; cdr3_nt: TGTGCCAGCAGTTCCCCTTTTCGGGCAGGGGGGCTCTCTAATGAAAAACTGTTTTTT
v_call: TRBV3-1; d_call: NA; j_call: TRBJ2-7; clone_size: many; cdr3_aa: CASSQWPGGPYEQYF; cdr3_nt: TGTGCCAGCAGCCAATGGCCAGGAGGGCCCTACGAGCAGTACTTC
v_call: TRBV4-1; d_call: NA; j_call: TRBJ2-5; clone_size: many; cdr3_aa: CASSRRLQETQYF; cdr3_nt: TGCGCCAGCAGCCGCCGTCTCCAAGAGACCCAGTACTTC
v_call: TRBV28; d_call: NA; j_call: TRBJ2-1; clone_size: many; cdr3_aa: CASSFLTLRIPPNEQFF; cdr3_nt: TGTGCCAGCAGTTTTTTAACCCTAAGGATTCCTCCCAATGAGCAGTTCTTC
v_call: TRBV2; d_call: NA; j_call: TRBJ2-4; clone_size: many; cdr3_aa: CASSEDTGQNIQYF; cdr3_nt: TGTGCCAGCAGCGAGGACACTGGCCAAAACATTCAGTACTTC
v_call: TRBV23-1; d_call: NA; j_call: TRBJ1-2; clone_size: NA; cdr3_aa: CASSQLWQGRNPHYTF; cdr3_nt: TGCGCCAGCAGTCAATTATGGCAGGGGAGGAACCCCCACTACACCTTC
v_call: TRBV2; d_call: NA; j_call: TRBJ2-7; clone_size: many; cdr3_aa: CASSEDLGEQYF; cdr3_nt: TGTGCCAGCAGTGAAGATTTGGGGGAGCAGTACTTC
v_call: TRBV7-8; d_call: NA; j_call: TRBJ1-4; clone_size: many; cdr3_aa: CASSLYGGTAEEKLFF; cdr3_nt: TGTGCCAGCAGCTTATATGGCGGGACCGCCGAAGAAAAACTGTTTTTT
v_call: TRBV5-4; d_call: NA; j_call: TRBJ2-5; clone_size: many; cdr3_aa: CASSLASGLAGETQYF; cdr3_nt: TGTGCCAGCAGCTTGGCATCTGGTTTGGCTGGGGAGACCCAGTACTTC